This T cell receptor beta chain was documented in a study of blood T cells in healthy people across ages. Study-level findings and limits: Estimates drawn from one million T cells were deemed to understate diversity. When set beside aged donors, long-lived donors presented more naive CD4+ cells and higher diversity. Roughly linear age-related decline in beta diversity appeared, significant by age about 40.

A remark on this clonotype: The antigen is not known.

A second PCR, run for roughly 7 to 12 cycles, used a sample-barcoded 5' primer plus a J-beta primer mix. A template-switch adaptor that had 12 random nucleotides put a tag on each cDNA molecule. TCRdb re-analysed the 5' RACE reads in MiXCR, keeping a single row per CDR3 protein. The table has hundreds of thousands of distinct CDR3 sequences, around two fifths seen once; the top ten hold nearly 20%. The TCR sequence derives from a man aged 55 to 69 in good health. The sequencing sample was made of blood.

DNA for the CDR3: TGTGCCAGCAACATTGGGGGGCGGCGAGAGACCCAGTACTTC. The encoded protein is CASNIGGRRETQYF. The rearrangement uses TRBV7-2 and TRBJ2-5; the D gene could be TRBD1 or TRBD2 (6 bases each). This CDR3 spans 14 amino acids. Per the germline V gene, CDR1 is SGHTA and CDR2 is FQGNSA. Trimming took 7 bases from V and 4 from J, leaving 16 bases between them.